The clone carrying this T cell receptor beta chain has a handful of counts. This sample was included in a study of blood T cell repertoires in COVID-19. Looking at the study overall: Some COVID-19 samples were acute and others convalescent; all came from the United States, Italy and Spain. T cells, B-cell-depleted T cells, or PBMCs supplied cDNA or gDNA.

As originally analysed: Cell counts per sample came from amplifying reference gene primers. Generated by immunoSEQ multiplex PCR, the TCRdb table keeps only in-frame clones and is missing some. The V and J calls and the clone size are those of that table, but D and trimming were determined from the DNA. The sample lists 210,000 or so clones, approximately 84% occurring once. The sequencing sample was made of peripheral blood. This receptor was identified in a man aged 50 or older with acute or convalescent COVID-19.

The CDR3 is CASSPRSDRVVEAFF. The CDR3 region has the DNA TGTGCCAGCTCACCACGATCCGACAGGGTGGTTGAAGCTTTCTTT. This chain uses TRBV18 with TRBJ1-1; TRBD1 matches at 7 bases. The CDR3 contains 15 residues. The J segment lost 7 bases and the V segment lost 1 base, leaving 9 bases of the junction unmatched. Germline CDR1 is KGHSH and CDR2 is LQKENI. Based on the CDR3 plus reference TRBV18 and TRBJ1-1, the full variable domain is NAGVMQNPRHLVRRRGQEARLRCSPMKGHSHVYWYRQLPEEGLKFMVYLQKENIIDESGMPKERFSAEFPKEGPSILRIQQVVRGDSAAYFCASSPRSDRVVEAFFGQGTRLTVV.